This T cell receptor beta chain was captured by sequencing in a study of neurological immune-mediated disorders. Study-wide results and caveats: One cluster of related CDR3 sequences contained, by phylogenetic grouping, the repertoires of 18 of 34 multiple sclerosis patients and formed a possible signature.

The CDR3 spans 16 residues. Germline V gene sequence: CDR1 SGHTA, CDR2 FQGNSA. The V and J ends lost 3 bases and 0 bases, in that order; junction bases with no gene match: 1. TCRdb redid the calling of the 5' RACE reads with MiXCR, one entry per CDR3 protein. The sample records about 50,000 distinct CDR3 sequences, 2.5% to 3.5% being singletons. This clonotype was counted many times. Antigen specificity is unknown. The unsorted libraries were produced from 2 million PBMCs held at -80 C. The chain employs TRBV7-2 and TRBJ2-6; TRBD2 agrees at 8 bases. The sequence was collected from a woman in her forties or fifties with multiple sclerosis. The specimen was PBMCs. The CDR3 DNA follows: TGTGCCAGCAGCTTCAGCGGGGGCTCTGGGGCCAACGTCCTGACTTTC. Translated, it gives CASSFSGGSGANVLTF.